This T cell receptor (beta chain) was found in a study of control samples from healthy donors and cancer patients. The V end was cut by 0 bases, the J end by 8 bases, with 6 bases between. This CDR3 is built from 12 residues. Germline V gene data show CDR1 as SGDLS and CDR2 as YYNGEE. The table came from immunoSEQ multiplex PCR; TCRdb's copy has only in-frame clones and leaves some out. Of more than 150,000 clones in the sample, 90% to 95% are singletons; the top ten hold roughly 0.7%. The chain carries TRBV9 and TRBJ1-3, with a possible D match to TRBD1 (6 bases). The sequenced material came from blood. This clonotype was obtained from a woman between 25 and 40 years old in good health. The CDR3 DNA reads TGTGCCAGCAGCGTAGGGACAGACACCATATATTTT. Translating it yields CASSVGTDTIYF.